The rows below give T cell receptor beta chains drawn from one sample of a study of blood T cell repertoires in COVID-19. Generated by immunoSEQ multiplex PCR, the TCRdb table keeps only in-frame clones and is missing some. The repertoire holds around 250,000 clones, with 75% to 90% as singletons. Sequenced material: PBMCs or T cells enriched from blood (not recorded which). These receptors came from a woman in her thirties or forties who had been exposed to COVID-19. The CDR3 runs from the conserved cysteine through the conserved F or W. The D gene is left open where the match is weak. Clone size is not always given. Where it is, it says once, few, many or a class for expanded clones.

>.|TRBV28|TRBJ1-3|.
CASSPAGVSGNTIYF
TGTGCCAGCAGTCCGGCCGGAGTCTCTGGAAACACCATATATTTT
>.|TRBV2|TRBJ1-1|.
CASSERGREAFF
TGTGCCAGCAGTGAACGTGGCAGAGAAGCTTTCTTT
>TRBD2|TRBV2|TRBJ2-1|once
CASSEPAGGPDEQFF
TGTGCCAGCAGTGAACCAGCGGGAGGGCCAGATGAGCAGTTCTTC
>TRBD1|TRBV6-2/TRBV6-3|TRBJ2-2|once
CASSDRGHGELFF
TGTGCCAGCAGTGACAGGGGTCACGGGGAGCTGTTTTTT
>TRBD2|TRBV6-5|TRBJ2-1|.
CASSYLASGSYNEQFF
TGTGCCAGCAGTTACTTGGCTAGCGGGTCATACAATGAGCAGTTCTTC
>TRBD1|TRBV29-1|TRBJ2-1|.
CSVEGGLRTGGLEQFF
TGCAGCGTTGAAGGCGGGTTGAGGACAGGGGGCTTAGAGCAGTTCTTC
>.|TRBV4-1|TRBJ1-1|.
CASSQDLVNTEAFF
TGCGCCAGCAGCCAAGATTTAGTGAACACTGAAGCTTTCTTT
>.|TRBV13|TRBJ2-5|.
CASSGGGAVQETQYF
TGTGCCAGCAGCGGGGGAGGAGCAGTCCAAGAGACCCAGTACTTC
>.|TRBV28|TRBJ1-5|.
CASSLRTVFNQPQHF
TGTGCCAGCAGTTTAAGGACAGTATTTAATCAGCCCCAGCATTTT
>TRBD1|TRBV28|TRBJ1-1|.
CASSLPRGVAGIHEAFF
TGTGCCAGCAGTTTACCCAGGGGGGTGGCAGGCATCCATGAAGCTTTCTTT
>.|TRBV4-1|TRBJ1-5|.
CASSHTGDSNQPQHF
TGCGCCAGCAGTCACACAGGAGATAGCAATCAGCCCCAGCATTTT
>.|TRBV4-3|TRBJ1-1|.
CASSQDITGEAFF
TGCGCCAGCAGCCAAGATATCACAGGTGAAGCTTTCTTT
>.|TRBV4-2|TRBJ1-4|.
CASSQVWDSTNEKLFF
TGTGCCAGCAGCCAAGTTTGGGACTCAACTAATGAAAAACTGTTTTTT
>TRBD1|TRBV4-2|TRBJ1-2|once
CASSRRQGNGYTF
TGTGCCAGCAGCCGCCGACAGGGCAATGGCTACACCTTC
>TRBD1|TRBV3-1/TRBV3-2|TRBJ1-5|.
CASSQGTGGQPQHF
TGTGCCAGCAGCCAGGGGACAGGGGGTCAGCCCCAGCATTTT
>.|TRBV19|TRBJ1-5|.
CASSIDRGRTLGNQPQHF
TGTGCCAGTAGTATAGACAGGGGCCGGACATTGGGCAATCAGCCCCAGCATTTT
>TRBD1|TRBV7-2|TRBJ1-5|.
CASSLDREVADQPQHF
TGTGCCAGCAGCCTCGACAGGGAGGTTGCGGATCAGCCCCAGCATTTT
>.|TRBV5-1|TRBJ1-2|once
CASSNTGTIYGYTF
TGTGCCAGCAGCAACACCGGGACAATCTATGGCTACACCTTC
>TRBD2|TRBV6-6|TRBJ2-3|few
CASSLHRRLAGGTGTDTQYF
TGTGCCAGCAGTCTCCACAGGAGACTAGCGGGAGGTACGGGCACAGATACGCAGTATTTT
>.|TRBV14|TRBJ2-5|.
CASSQDWHSQETQYF
TGTGCCAGCAGCCAAGATTGGCACAGCCAAGAGACCCAGTACTTC
>.|TRBV5-1|TRBJ1-1|.
CASSHGNTEAFF
TGTGCCAGCAGCCACGGGAACACTGAAGCTTTCTTT
>TRBD2|TRBV9|TRBJ2-5|.
CASSAGLAVEETQYF
TGTGCCAGCAGCGCCGGACTAGCGGTCGAAGAGACCCAGTACTTC
>TRBD2|TRBV6-2/TRBV6-3|TRBJ2-3|.
CASSYPRGGLADTQYF
TGTGCCAGCAGTTACCCGCGGGGGGGCCTGGCAGATACGCAGTATTTT
>.|TRBV28|TRBJ1-2|many
CASSLLDSASYGYTF
TGTGCCAGCAGTTTATTGGACTCGGCTAGCTATGGCTACACCTTC
>TRBD1|TRBV5-6|TRBJ1-1|few
CASSYGQANTEAFF
TGTGCCAGCAGCTACGGACAGGCAAACACTGAAGCTTTCTTT
>TRBD1|TRBV6-1|TRBJ1-3|once
CASSDRTGGSGNTIYF
TGTGCCAGCAGTGATAGGACAGGGGGTTCTGGAAACACCATATATTTT
>TRBD2|TRBV5-4|TRBJ2-5|.
CASSLTRREETQYF
TGTGCCAGCAGCTTGACTCGGCGGGAGGAGACCCAGTACTTC
>.|TRBV7-9|TRBJ1-4|.
CASSFSGGEKLFF
TGTGCCAGCAGCTTCTCCGGGGGTGAAAAACTGTTTTTT
>.|TRBV18|TRBJ1-1|few
CASSPDRTEAFF
TGTGCCAGCTCACCAGACAGGACTGAAGCTTTCTTT
>TRBD1|TRBV6-6|TRBJ1-5|.
CASRRQGDQPQHF
TGTGCCAGCAGAAGACAGGGTGATCAGCCCCAGCATTTT
>TRBD2|TRBV10-3|TRBJ2-1|.
CAISSSGRATYNEQFF
TGTGCCATCAGCTCTAGCGGGAGAGCAACCTACAATGAGCAGTTCTTC
>TRBD2|TRBV9|TRBJ2-2|once
CASSTGGLNTGELFF
TGTGCCAGCAGCACGGGGGGACTGAACACCGGGGAGCTGTTTTTT
>.|TRBV7-2|TRBJ1-6|.
CASSSKGDSPLHF
TGTGCCAGCAGCTCGAAAGGAGATTCACCCCTCCACTTT
>TRBD1|TRBV10-3|TRBJ2-1|.
CAISGGQGADNEQFF
TGTGCCATCAGTGGGGGACAGGGGGCAGACAATGAGCAGTTCTTC
>.|TRBV3-1/TRBV3-2|TRBJ1-5|few
CASSQDLGDQPQHF
TGTGCCAGCAGCCAAGATCTAGGAGATCAGCCCCAGCATTTT
>TRBD2|TRBV24-1|TRBJ2-3|.
CATSALGLAGSTDTQYF
TGTGCCACCAGTGCCCTGGGACTAGCGGGAAGCACAGATACGCAGTATTTT
>TRBD2|TRBV12-3/TRBV12-4|TRBJ2-1|.
CASSKLAGVRFF
TGTGCCAGCAGTAAACTAGCGGGGGTGCGGTTCTTC
>.|TRBV29-1|TRBJ1-2|.
CSVDPYGGQSGYTF
TGCAGCGTTGATCCCTACGGAGGTCAAAGTGGCTACACCTTC
>.|TRBV5-1|TRBJ1-5|.
CASSFNGGINQPQHF
TGCGCCAGCAGCTTTAACGGGGGGATTAATCAGCCCCAGCATTTT
>.|TRBV30|TRBJ1-1|.
CAWSATGLSFF
TGTGCCTGGAGTGCCACCGGACTCAGTTTCTTT
>.|TRBV2|TRBJ1-5|.
CASSEGLEGNQPQHF
TGTGCCAGCAGTGAGGGGTTGGAGGGCAATCAGCCCCAGCATTTT
>TRBD1|TRBV5-6|TRBJ1-1|.
CASSSRDREMGTEAFF
TGTGCCAGCAGCTCCCGGGACAGGGAGATGGGGACTGAAGCTTTCTTT
>.|TRBV6-5|TRBJ1-4|.
CASSYAGTATNEKLFF
TGTGCCAGCAGTTATGCTGGGACTGCAACTAATGAAAAACTGTTTTTT
>.|TRBV10-3|TRBJ1-3|once
CAALIGNTIYF
TGTGCCGCGCTTATTGGAAACACCATATATTTT
>.|TRBV7-3|TRBJ1-1|.
CASSFDRDTNTEAFF
TGTGCCAGCAGCTTTGATCGGGACACGAACACTGAAGCTTTCTTT
>.|TRBV9|TRBJ2-1|.
CASSVALGDEQFF
TGTGCCAGCAGCGTGGCCCTAGGGGATGAGCAGTTCTTC
>.|TRBV5-8|TRBJ2-4|.
CASSEGPGGVAKNIQYF
TGTGCCAGCAGCGAGGGCCCGGGCGGGGTGGCCAAAAACATTCAGTACTTC